These 27 T cell receptor beta chains share one sample of origin, sequenced in a study of blood T cell repertoires in COVID-19. TCRdb's copy holds only in-frame clones and misses some; the assay was immunoSEQ multiplex PCR. The sample carries some 120,000 clones, 60% to 85% recorded once. The material sequenced was peripheral blood. The receptors were gathered from an elderly man with acute or convalescent COVID-19.

The chain carries TRBV27 and TRBJ1-2; 9 bases map to TRBD1. This CDR3 has 15 amino acids. V was pared by 6 bases and J by 4 bases, with 9 bases of the junction left unmatched. CDR1 and CDR2 (germline): MNHEY, SMNVEV (reference sequence). CDR3 sequence (DNA): TGTGCCAGCAGAGGAACAGGGGGCTTCCCCTATGGCTACACCTTC. It translates to CASRGTGGFPYGYTF.

The V and J genes are TRBV5-1 and TRBJ2-1, with TRBD2 matching 8 bases. CDR1 and CDR2 from the germline V gene are SGHRS and YFSETQ. The CDR3 extends over 15 amino acids. After removal of 1 base from V and 4 bases from J, the junction contained 4 bases not matched to a gene. CDR3 region: CASSLSLAVYNEQFF. For the CDR3, the DNA is TGCGCCAGCAGCTTGTCACTAGCGGTGTACAATGAGCAGTTCTTC.

The rearrangement uses TRBV28 and TRBJ2-1; D is perhaps TRBD1 (6 bases). Trimming took 1 base from V and 3 from J, leaving 10 bases between them. This CDR3 has 15 amino acids. Germline V CDR1 and CDR2: MDHEN, SYDVKM. This CDR3 reads CASSLSGVGYNEQFF. As DNA, the CDR3 is TGTGCCAGCAGTTTATCAGGGGTCGGCTACAATGAGCAGTTCTTC.

This chain connects TRBV4-2 to TRBJ1-5, with 8 bases identical to TRBD1. Germline CDR1 and CDR2: LGHNA and YNFKEQ. CDR3 size: 15 residues. V shed 0 bases, J shed 5 bases, and the junction held 3 bases outside the gene matches. The CDR3: CASSQDRGLHQPQHF. The CDR3 DNA is TGTGCCAGCAGCCAAGACAGGGGGCTGCATCAGCCCCAGCATTTT.

This clone was seen just once. J is TRBJ1-5 and V is TRBV19; weak D call: TRBD1 (6 bases). The germline V and J ends were trimmed by 10 bases and 1 base, with 14 bases remaining between them. Germline CDR1 is LNHDA and CDR2 is SQIVND (reference sequence). CDR3 size: 14 residues. CDR3 residues: CATKPGVSNQPQHF. In DNA form, the CDR3 reads TGTGCCACAAAACCAGGGGTGAGCAATCAGCCCCAGCATTTT.

This chain uses TRBV5-5 with TRBJ2-5; 10 bases match TRBD2. This CDR3 contains 12 residues. V lost 9 bases and J lost 3; bases outside the gene matches: 2. Germline assignment: CDR1 SGHKS and CDR2 YYEKEE (reference sequence). This chain's CDR3 is CATGLAEETQYF. CDR3 DNA: TGTGCCACCGGACTAGCGGAAGAGACCCAGTACTTC.

This rearrangement joins TRBV27 to TRBJ2-7; TRBD2 matches at 11 bases. The CDR3 spans 15 residues. Germline CDR1 and CDR2: MNHEY and SMNVEV (reference sequence). Trimming took 4 bases from V and 3 from J; bases not matched to a gene: 5. CDR3 sequence reads: CASSSSSGGIYEQYF. CDR3 nucleotides: TGTGCCAGCAGTTCCTCTAGCGGGGGGATCTACGAGCAGTACTTC.

A single count supports this clone. The CDR3 DNA follows: TGTGCCAGCAAACAGACTAGCGGGGGGAATGAGCAGTTCTTC. Its translation is CASKQTSGGNEQFF. The rearrangement uses TRBV3-1 (or the pseudogene TRBV3-2) and TRBJ2-1, with 13 bases lining up with TRBD2. CDR1 is LGHDT and CDR2 is YNNKEL in the germline V gene (reference sequence). Trimming took 7 bases from V and 7 from J; bases not matched to a gene: 4. The CDR3 is 14 residues long.

The gene calls are TRBV5-6 and TRBJ2-4, with 9 bases lining up with TRBD1. The germline V gene encodes CDR1 SGHDT and CDR2 YYEEEE. The CDR3 covers 17 residues. V shed 0 bases, J shed 8 bases, and the junction held 12 bases outside the gene matches. In nucleotides, the CDR3 is TGTGCCAGCAGCTTGGCCGCCCGGACAGGGGATAGGGACATTCAGTACTTC. Translating gives CASSLAARTGDRDIQYF.

This clone was observed once. The CDR3 DNA reads as TGTGCCAGCAGTTACCCCTTACAGGGGTTGGGCAATCAGCCCCAGCATTTT. Its protein product is CASSYPLQGLGNQPQHF. The chain carries TRBV6-2 or TRBV6-3 and TRBJ1-5; 7 bases are a match to TRBD1. CDR1 and CDR2 (germline): MNHEY, SVGEGT. The ends lost 2 bases at V and 2 bases at J; junction bases unmatched: 9. This CDR3 has 17 amino acids.

V gene TRBV6-4 combines with J gene TRBJ2-1; possible D gene TRBD2, 6 bases. Germline CDR1 MRHNA, CDR2 SNTAGT. The CDR3 contains 16 residues. V shed 1 base and J shed 9 bases, with 19 bases lying between them. The CDR3 reads CASSDLLIRDSPEQFF. CDR3 DNA sequence: TGTGCCAGCAGTGACTTATTGATCAGGGACTCCCCTGAGCAGTTCTTC.

This CDR3 reads CASILGTSRGEQYF. CDR3 in DNA: TGTGCCAGCATCCTAGGTACTTCTAGGGGCGAGCAGTACTTC. The chain combines TRBV28 with TRBJ2-7, with D possibly matching TRBD1 (5 bases). Germline CDR1 MDHEN, CDR2 SYDVKM. The V and J ends lost 7 bases and 6 bases respectively, with 19 bases between them. The CDR3 is made up of 14 amino acids.

This clone was seen only a few times. The chain joins TRBV11-2 to TRBJ1-6; 8 positions agree with TRBD1. This CDR3 region has 15 residues. The V segment lost 3 bases and the J segment 9 bases; nucleotides outside the gene matches: 7. Germline V gene lookup returns CDR1 SGHAT and CDR2 FQNNGV. For the CDR3, the DNA is TGTGCCAGCAGCTTCCGACAGGGGAAAAGTTCACCCCTCCACTTT. Translated, it gives CASSFRQGKSSPLHF.

V gene TRBV7-9 combines with J gene TRBJ1-2, with a weak D call TRBD1 (6 bases). Germline CDR1 and CDR2: SEHNR and FQNEAQ (reference sequence). The CDR3 is made up of 13 amino acids. The ends were cut back, 1 base at V and 8 bases at J, with 11 bases in the middle. The CDR3: CASSLVGGQGYTF. CDR3 sequence (DNA): TGTGCCAGCAGCTTAGTTGGGGGCCAAGGCTACACCTTC.

V and J are TRBV7-9 and TRBJ1-5; weak D call: TRBD1 (6 bases). CDR1 is SEHNR and CDR2 is FQNEAQ in the germline V gene (reference sequence). The CDR3 extends over 13 amino acids. V was shortened by 5 bases and J by 11 bases, with 16 bases between the two germline ends. The CDR3 loop reads CASSGDRWMTQHF. The CDR3 region has the DNA TGTGCCAGCAGCGGCGACAGGTGGATGACCCAGCATTTT.

The chain has TRBV5-4 and TRBJ2-7, with 9 bases fitting TRBD1. Germline V gives CDR1 SGHNT, CDR2 YYREEE (reference sequence). CDR3 length: 16 residues. Trimming at V came to 3 bases and at J to 5 bases, leaving 12 bases not matched to a gene. The CDR3 is CASSSGGTGGYDEQYF. CDR3 nucleotides: TGTGCCAGCAGCTCGGGCGGCACAGGGGGCTACGACGAGCAGTACTTC.

The rearrangement joins TRBV7-2 to TRBJ2-7, with a tentative D call TRBD1 (6 bases). CDR3 length equals 14 residues. Trimming left V 4 bases short and J 3 bases short, with 13 bases between. Germline V gives CDR1 SGHTA, CDR2 FQGNSA. The DNA of the CDR3 is TGTGCCAGCAGCTCCGGGACACAATTCTACGAGCAGTACTTC. The encoded protein is CASSSGTQFYEQYF.

This chain links TRBV4-1 with TRBJ2-7; 9 bases are a match to TRBD1. This CDR3 spans 15 amino acids. After removal of 1 base from V and 6 bases from J, the junction contained 7 bases not matched to a gene. CDR1 is MGHRA and CDR2 is YSYEKL in the germline V gene. CDR3 sequence (DNA): TGCGCCAGCAGCCAAGTCTATGGGACAGGGAGCGAGCAGTACTTC. It yields the protein CASSQVYGTGSEQYF.

The chain has TRBV7-2 and TRBJ1-2; 7 bases map to TRBD1. The CDR3 runs 16 residues. After removal of 0 bases from V and 4 bases from J, the junction contained 8 bases not matched to a gene. Germline loops: CDR1 SGHTA, CDR2 FQGNSA. The CDR3 loop reads CASSLASGGVFYGYTF. The CDR3 nucleotides are TGTGCCAGCAGCTTAGCTTCAGGGGGTGTATTCTATGGCTACACCTTC.

This clone was found a few times. J is TRBJ2-5 and V is TRBV6-1; D is possibly TRBD1 (6 bases). Trimming left V 2 bases short and J 4 bases short, with 17 bases between. The CDR3 has 16 residues. Germline lookup yields CDR1 MNHNS and CDR2 SASEGT. The CDR3 region has the DNA TGTGCCAGCAGTGAAACCCAGAGAATAGGGGGAGAGACCCAGTACTTC. It is translated as CASSETQRIGGETQYF.

The chain carries TRBV10-2 and TRBJ1-2; weak D call: TRBD1 (5 bases). The CDR3 runs to 15 residues. Germline V gene sequence: CDR1 WSHSY, CDR2 SAAADI. V lost 6 bases, J lost 5 bases, and 19 bases lay in between. CDR3 in amino acids: CASSSRQSPLYGYTF. The CDR3 bases are TGCGCCAGCAGCTCAAGACAGAGTCCTCTATATGGCTACACCTTC.

This chain links TRBV7-2 with TRBJ1-2; 7 nucleotides align to TRBD1. The trim removed 5 bases at V and 7 bases at J, leaving 7 bases unmatched. This CDR3 spans 13 amino acids. CDR1 is SGHTA and CDR2 is FQGNSA in the germline V gene. This CDR3 is CASSRDSRGGYTF. The CDR3 region has the DNA TGTGCCAGCAGCCGGGACAGCCGAGGTGGCTACACCTTC.

V and J are TRBV10-3 and TRBJ2-7, with D hard to call. Germline CDR1 and CDR2: ENHRY and SYGVKD. Deletions cut 4 bases from V and 3 bases from J, with 10 bases between. CDR3 length equals 13 residues. CDR3 sequence: CAISATDLYEQYF. CDR3 DNA sequence: TGTGCCATCAGTGCAACAGATCTCTACGAGCAGTACTTC.

The chain employs TRBV11-2 and TRBJ2-2; D ambiguous. The V end lost 5 bases, the J end lost 5 bases, and 9 bases lay between the germline ends. Germline V gene sequence: CDR1 SGHAT, CDR2 FQNNGV. This CDR3 region has 13 residues. CDR3 sequence: CASSPRLTGELFF. CDR3 bases: TGTGCCAGCAGCCCTAGATTGACCGGGGAGCTGTTTTTT.

This clone was seen a handful of times. The chain employs TRBV7-6 and TRBJ1-3, with 9 bases identical to TRBD1. The CDR3 is 15 amino acids. The V gene end was trimmed by 0 bases and the J gene end by 4 bases; junction bases not matched to a gene: 1. CDR1 is SGHVS and CDR2 is FNYEAQ in the germline V gene. The CDR3 region has the DNA TGTGCCAGCAGCTTAGCGACAGGGGGGGGAAACACCATATATTTT. Its translation: CASSLATGGGNTIYF.

V usage is TRBV16 and J usage is TRBJ1-5, with D unclear. Germline assignment: CDR1 KGHSY and CDR2 FQNENV. CDR3 length equals 14 residues. Trimming cost V 4 bases and J 7 bases, with 14 bases left between them. CDR3: CASSLTRLEQPQHF. The CDR3 nucleotides read TGTGCCAGCAGCCTTACACGTCTAGAGCAGCCCCAGCATTTT.

This clone has at least ten counts. The chain links TRBV2 to TRBJ2-7; 9 bases align to TRBD1. Germline CDR1 reads SNHLY; CDR2 reads FYNNEI. Trimming took 8 bases from V and 4 from J; bases not matched to a gene: 9. The CDR3 has 14 amino acids. The CDR3 region is CASGGGTGRYEQYF. In DNA form, the CDR3 reads TGTGCCAGCGGGGGGGGGACAGGGAGGTACGAGCAGTACTTC.